The 18 T cell receptor beta chains below all came from one sample that was sequenced in a study of blood T cell repertoires in COVID-19. Profiled with immunoSEQ multiplex PCR; TCRdb holds only in-frame clones, not every one. The sample consists of 150,000 or so clones, around 83% of them appearing once. Specimen: peripheral blood. The source of these receptors is a woman of 80 years or more with acute or convalescent COVID-19.

The sample holds one count of this clone. This chain joins TRBV6-6 and TRBJ2-5, with 10 bases aligning to TRBD2. Germline V CDR1 and CDR2: MNHNY, SVGAGI (reference sequence). V was clipped by 0 bases and J by 11 bases; unmatched bases: 12. The CDR3 covers 16 residues. The CDR3 DNA follows: TGTGCCAGCAGTTACTCCCCGGGAGCGGGGGGGCCGGATCAGTACTTC. This sequence encodes CASSYSPGAGGPDQYF.

The chain couples TRBV5-1 to TRBJ1-4, with 7 positions matching TRBD1. The V and J ends lost 4 bases and 0 bases, in that order; junction bases with no gene match: 15. The V gene's germline CDR1 is SGHRS and CDR2 YFSETQ. The CDR3 covers 19 residues. This CDR3 is CASSPLGNTGVATNEKLFF. Written as DNA, the CDR3 is TGCGCCAGCAGCCCCCTGGGAAATACAGGGGTCGCAACTAATGAAAAACTGTTTTTT.

This clone was seen just once. The DNA of the CDR3 is TGTGCCTGGAGTTTAGCAGCCCACAATGAGCAGTTCTTC. As protein: CAWSLAAHNEQFF. The chain recombines TRBV30 with TRBJ2-1; D gene ambiguous. Deletions cut 2 bases from V and 5 bases from J, with 10 bases between. Germline V gives CDR1 GTSNPN, CDR2 SVGIG (reference sequence). The CDR3 runs 13 residues.

This chain links TRBV4-1 with TRBJ2-5; 8 nucleotides line up with TRBD2. The CDR3 sequence is 15 residues long. The germline gives CDR1 MGHRA, CDR2 YSYEKL. V shed 2 bases, J shed 2 bases, and the junction held 4 bases outside the gene matches. Here the CDR3 reads CASSQTGLAQETQYF. Written as DNA, the CDR3 is TGCGCCAGCAGCCAAACCGGACTAGCACAAGAGACCCAGTACTTC.

The chain employs TRBV7-6 and TRBJ1-6, with D possibly being TRBD1 (5 bases). V was pared by 5 bases and J by 6 bases, with 20 bases between. CDR1 is SGHVS, CDR2 FNYEAQ, per germline. The CDR3 extends over 17 amino acids. CDR3 in DNA: TGTGCCAGCAGCCAGAAGAGCTCCTTCGGGGGTAATTCACCCCTCCACTTT. It specifies CASSQKSSFGGNSPLHF.

The chain combines TRBV9 with TRBJ1-6; D gene ambiguous. Germline CDR1 is SGDLS and CDR2 is YYNGEE. There are 14 residues in the CDR3. The ends were cut back, 0 bases at V and 6 bases at J, with 7 bases in the middle. The CDR3: CASSVGERNSPLHF. In DNA form, the CDR3 reads TGTGCCAGCAGCGTAGGAGAACGTAATTCACCCCTCCACTTT.

The chain recombines TRBV7-2 with TRBJ2-5; TRBD1 aligns across 7 bases. CDR1 is SGHTA, CDR2 FQGNSA, per germline. The CDR3 covers 16 residues. The V and J ends lost 1 base and 5 bases, in that order; junction bases with no gene match: 10. CDR3 nucleotides: TGTGCCAGCAGCTTAGGTACAGGGGTAGGCCAGGAGACCCAGTACTTC. Its protein product is CASSLGTGVGQETQYF.

The rearrangement uses TRBV19 and TRBJ2-7; 13 positions match TRBD2. Per the germline V gene, CDR1 is LNHDA and CDR2 is SQIVND (reference sequence). The V gene end was trimmed by 5 bases and the J gene end by 2 bases; junction bases not matched to a gene: 3. The CDR3 covers 15 residues. The CDR3 sequence: CASSYGLAGAYEQYF. The CDR3 DNA follows: TGTGCCAGTAGTTACGGACTAGCGGGGGCCTACGAGCAGTACTTC.

V gene TRBV6-2 or TRBV6-3 combines with J gene TRBJ2-5, with 7 bases fitting TRBD2. The CDR3 spans 14 residues. V lost 5 bases to trimming and J lost 2 bases; unmatched junction nucleotides: 5. Germline CDR1 MNHEY, CDR2 SVGEGT. The CDR3 region is CASSRLAGQETQYF. The CDR3 bases are TGTGCCAGCAGTAGACTAGCCGGACAAGAGACCCAGTACTTC.

V is TRBV2 and J is TRBJ2-2; possibly TRBD1 for D (6 bases). Germline CDR1 reads SNHLY; CDR2 reads FYNNEI. The CDR3 loop spans 14 amino acids. Trimming took off 4 bases at V and 6 bases at J, with 12 bases between the two ends. CDR3 sequence reads: CASSAGTNPGELFF. CDR3 in DNA: TGTGCCAGCAGTGCAGGGACAAATCCCGGGGAGCTGTTTTTT.

The chain links TRBV2 to TRBJ1-2; D remains ambiguous. Trimming cost V 6 bases and J 6 bases, with 17 bases left between them. CDR3 length: 14 residues. Germline loops: CDR1 SNHLY, CDR2 FYNNEI. CDR3 protein: CASSEHHSGHGYTF. The CDR3 DNA follows: TGTGCCAGCAGCGAGCACCACTCAGGTCATGGCTACACCTTC. Based on the CDR3 plus reference TRBV2 and TRBJ1-2, the full variable domain is EPEVTQTPSHQVTQMGQEVILRCVPISNHLYFYWYRQILGQKVEFLVSFYNNEISEKSEIFDDQFSVERPDGSNFTLKIRSTKLEDSAMYFCASSEHHSGHGYTFGSGTRLTVV.

The rearrangement links TRBV5-5 to TRBJ1-4; TRBD1 agrees at 9 bases. CDR1 and CDR2 from the germline V gene are SGHKS and YYEKEE (reference sequence). The CDR3 totals 15 residues. V lost 4 bases, J lost 5 bases, and 6 bases stayed unmatched. CDR3 in DNA: TGTGCCAGCAGCATGGTAACAGGGGGCAATGAAAAACTGTTTTTT. The encoded protein is CASSMVTGGNEKLFF.

The rearrangement uses TRBV7-2 and TRBJ2-3; D uncertain. The CDR3 spans 14 residues. Trimming pared 6 bases from V and 2 bases from J, leaving 12 bases between. In germline, CDR1 is SGHTA, CDR2 FQGNSA. CDR3 coding DNA: TGTGCCAGCAGATCGAGACACACCACAGATACGCAGTATTTT. Protein: CASRSRHTTDTQYF.

The chain combines TRBV7-2 with TRBJ2-5; 13 bases line up with TRBD2. J lost 7 bases, V lost 2 bases, and 1 base had no gene match. Germline V gene data show CDR1 as SGHTA and CDR2 as FQGNSA. This CDR3 spans 14 amino acids. CDR3 residues: CASSLRLAGGTQYF. Here the CDR3 DNA reads TGTGCCAGCAGCTTACGACTAGCGGGAGGGACCCAGTACTTC.

The rearrangement uses TRBV27 and TRBJ2-2; D remains ambiguous. CDR1 MNHEY and CDR2 SMNVEV come from the germline V gene (reference sequence). The germline V and J ends were trimmed by 5 bases and 2 bases, with 6 bases remaining between them. The CDR3 consists of 13 residues. The DNA for the CDR3 is TGTGCCAGCAGTCAGTTTAACACCGGGGAGCTGTTTTTT. This codes for CASSQFNTGELFF.

The gene calls are TRBV27 and TRBJ1-4, with 7 positions matching TRBD1. Trimming cost V 3 bases and J 1 base; bases outside gene matches: 5. Germline V gives CDR1 MNHEY, CDR2 SMNVEV (reference sequence). CDR3 size: 16 residues. CDR3 in amino acids: CASSFYRQGTNEKLFF. The CDR3 bases are TGTGCCAGCAGTTTCTACCGACAGGGAACTAATGAAAAACTGTTTTTT.

J is TRBJ1-6 and V is TRBV5-4; D perhaps matches TRBD1 (5 bases). Trimming removed 0 bases from V and 6 bases from J, with 10 bases in between. Germline-derived CDR1 and CDR2 are SGHNT and YYREEE (reference sequence). CDR3 size: 15 residues. The CDR3 DNA follows: TGTGCCAGCAGCTTGGAAAGGGGTGCTAATTCACCCCTCCACTTT. Protein sequence: CASSLERGANSPLHF.

This clone was observed a single time. This chain links TRBV6-5 with TRBJ1-6; D is perhaps TRBD1 (6 bases). CDR1 and CDR2 from the germline V gene are MNHEY and SVGAGI. The CDR3 length is 15 residues. Trimming cost V 4 bases and J 10 bases, with 17 bases left between them. CDR3 protein: CASSSPREGQSPLHF. For the CDR3, the DNA is TGTGCCAGCAGTTCCCCCCGAGAGGGACAATCACCCCTCCACTTT.